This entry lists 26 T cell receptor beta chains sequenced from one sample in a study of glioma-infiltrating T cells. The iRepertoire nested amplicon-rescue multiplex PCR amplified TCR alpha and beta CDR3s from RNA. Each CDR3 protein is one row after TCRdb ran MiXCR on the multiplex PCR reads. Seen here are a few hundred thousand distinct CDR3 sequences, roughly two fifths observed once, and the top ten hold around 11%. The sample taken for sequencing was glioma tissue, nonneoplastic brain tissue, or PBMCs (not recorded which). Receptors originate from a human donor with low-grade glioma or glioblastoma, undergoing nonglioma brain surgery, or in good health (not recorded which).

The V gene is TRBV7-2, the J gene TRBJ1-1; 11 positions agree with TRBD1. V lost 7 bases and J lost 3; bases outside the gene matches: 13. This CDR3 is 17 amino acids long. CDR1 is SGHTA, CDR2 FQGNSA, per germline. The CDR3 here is CASTLRVGQGAYTEAFF. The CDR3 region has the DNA TGTGCCAGCACCCTTAGGGTTGGACAGGGGGCCTACACTGAAGCTTTCTTT.

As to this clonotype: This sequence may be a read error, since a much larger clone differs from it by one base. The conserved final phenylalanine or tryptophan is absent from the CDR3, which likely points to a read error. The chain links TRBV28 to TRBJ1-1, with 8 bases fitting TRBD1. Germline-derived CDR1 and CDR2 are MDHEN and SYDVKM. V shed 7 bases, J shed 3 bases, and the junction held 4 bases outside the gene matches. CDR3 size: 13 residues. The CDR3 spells CASTGGPYTEAFL. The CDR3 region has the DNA TGTGCCAGCACAGGGGGCCCGTACACTGAAGCTTTCCTT.

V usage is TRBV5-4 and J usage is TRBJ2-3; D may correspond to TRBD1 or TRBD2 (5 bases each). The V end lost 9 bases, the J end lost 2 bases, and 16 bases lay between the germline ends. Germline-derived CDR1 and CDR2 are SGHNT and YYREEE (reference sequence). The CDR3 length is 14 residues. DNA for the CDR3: TGTGCCACCAGAACGGGACGATCCACAGATACGCAGTATTTT. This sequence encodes CATRTGRSTDTQYF.

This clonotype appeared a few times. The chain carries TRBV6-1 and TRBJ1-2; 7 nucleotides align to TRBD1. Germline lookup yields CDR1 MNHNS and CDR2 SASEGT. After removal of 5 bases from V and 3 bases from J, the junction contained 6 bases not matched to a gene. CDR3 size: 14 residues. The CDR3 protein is CASSPAGGDYGYTF. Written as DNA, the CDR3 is TGTGCCAGCAGTCCAGCAGGGGGTGACTATGGCTACACCTTC.

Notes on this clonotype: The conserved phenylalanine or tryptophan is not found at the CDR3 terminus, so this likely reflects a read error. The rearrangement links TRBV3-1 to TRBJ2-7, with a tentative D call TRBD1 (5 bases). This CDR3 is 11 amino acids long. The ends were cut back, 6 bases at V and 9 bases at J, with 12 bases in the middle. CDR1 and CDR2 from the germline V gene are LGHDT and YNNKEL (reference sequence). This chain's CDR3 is CASSNQGGQYY. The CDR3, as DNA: TGTGCCAGCAGTAACCAGGGCGGGCAGTACTAC.

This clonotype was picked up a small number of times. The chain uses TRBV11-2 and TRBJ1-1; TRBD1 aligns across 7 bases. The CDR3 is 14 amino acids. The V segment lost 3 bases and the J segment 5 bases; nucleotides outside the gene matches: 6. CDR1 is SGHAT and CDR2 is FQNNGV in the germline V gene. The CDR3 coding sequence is TGTGCCAGCAGCTTGGGCAGGGGGGTGACTGAAGCTTTCTTT. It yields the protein CASSLGRGVTEAFF.

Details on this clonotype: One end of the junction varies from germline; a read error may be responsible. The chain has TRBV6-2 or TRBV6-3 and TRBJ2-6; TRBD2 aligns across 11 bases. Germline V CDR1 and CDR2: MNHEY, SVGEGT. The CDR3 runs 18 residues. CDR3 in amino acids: CASSYWGLADSGANVMTF. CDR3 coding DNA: TGTGCCAGCAGTTACTGGGGACTAGCGGACTCTGGGGCCAACGTCATGACTTTC.

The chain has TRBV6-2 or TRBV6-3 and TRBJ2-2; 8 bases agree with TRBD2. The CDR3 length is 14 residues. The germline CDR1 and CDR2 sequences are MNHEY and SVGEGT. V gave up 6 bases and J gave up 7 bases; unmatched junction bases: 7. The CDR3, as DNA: TGTGCCAGCAGCCCCGGGGGGGGCAACGGGGAGCTGTTTTTT. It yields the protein CASSPGGGNGELFF.

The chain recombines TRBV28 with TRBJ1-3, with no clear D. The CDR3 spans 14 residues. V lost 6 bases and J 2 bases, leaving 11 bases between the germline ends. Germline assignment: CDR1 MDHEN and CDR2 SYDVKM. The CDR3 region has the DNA TGTGCCAGCAGCTCGGCTGTGGCTGGAAACACCATATATTTT. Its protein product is CASSSAVAGNTIYF.

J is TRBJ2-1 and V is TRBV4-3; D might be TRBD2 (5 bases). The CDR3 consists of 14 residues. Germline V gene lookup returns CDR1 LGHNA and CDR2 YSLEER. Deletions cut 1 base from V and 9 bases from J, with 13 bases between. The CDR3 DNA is TGCGCCAGCAGCCAAGGCCCGACTAACGGTGAGCAGTTCTTC. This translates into CASSQGPTNGEQFF.

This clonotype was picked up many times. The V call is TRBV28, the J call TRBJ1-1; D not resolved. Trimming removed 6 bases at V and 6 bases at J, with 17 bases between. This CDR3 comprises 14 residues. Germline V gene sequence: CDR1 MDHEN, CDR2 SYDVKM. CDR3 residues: CASSEDRIHPEAFF. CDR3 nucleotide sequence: TGTGCCAGCAGCGAGGACCGGATTCACCCTGAAGCTTTCTTT.

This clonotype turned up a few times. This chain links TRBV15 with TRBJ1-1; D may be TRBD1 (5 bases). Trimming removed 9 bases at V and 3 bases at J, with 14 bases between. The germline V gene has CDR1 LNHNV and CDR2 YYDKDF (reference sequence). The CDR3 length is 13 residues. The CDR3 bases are TGTGCCACTACTTGGGGGGTTGACACTGAAGCTTTCTTT. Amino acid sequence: CATTWGVDTEAFF.

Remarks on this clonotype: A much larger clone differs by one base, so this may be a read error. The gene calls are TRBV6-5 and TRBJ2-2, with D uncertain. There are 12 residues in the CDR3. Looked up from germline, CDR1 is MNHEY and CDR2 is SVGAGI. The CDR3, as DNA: TGTGCCAACAGTTACGGTTCCGGGGAGCTGTTTTTT. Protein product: CANSYGSGELFF.

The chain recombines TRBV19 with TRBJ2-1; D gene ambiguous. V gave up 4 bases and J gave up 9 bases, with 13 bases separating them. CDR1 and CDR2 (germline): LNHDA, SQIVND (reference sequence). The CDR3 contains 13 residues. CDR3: CASSNRPPREQFF. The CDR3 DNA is TGTGCCAGTAGTAACCGCCCTCCTCGTGAGCAGTTCTTC.

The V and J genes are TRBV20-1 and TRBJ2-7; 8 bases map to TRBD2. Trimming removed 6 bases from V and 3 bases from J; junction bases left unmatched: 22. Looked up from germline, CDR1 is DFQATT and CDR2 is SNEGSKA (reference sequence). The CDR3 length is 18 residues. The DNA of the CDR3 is TGCAGTGCGGCGCCCCCTCTACTAGCGGTCAGGCAAGACTACGAGCAGTACTTC. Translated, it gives CSAAPPLLAVRQDYEQYF.

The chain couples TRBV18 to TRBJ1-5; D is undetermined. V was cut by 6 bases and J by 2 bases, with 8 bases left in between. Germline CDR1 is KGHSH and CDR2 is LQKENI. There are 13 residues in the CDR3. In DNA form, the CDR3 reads TGTGCCAGCTCCCAGGCCGGCAATCAGCCCCAGCATTTT. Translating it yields CASSQAGNQPQHF.

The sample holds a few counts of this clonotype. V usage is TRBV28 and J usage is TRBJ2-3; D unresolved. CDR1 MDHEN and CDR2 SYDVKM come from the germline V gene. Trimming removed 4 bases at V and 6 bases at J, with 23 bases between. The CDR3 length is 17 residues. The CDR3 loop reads CASSYPPRGGLRDTQYF. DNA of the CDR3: TGTGCCAGCAGTTACCCGCCTCGTGGTGGGTTGAGGGATACGCAGTATTTT. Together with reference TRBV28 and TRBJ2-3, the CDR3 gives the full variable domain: DVKVTQSSRYLVKRTGEKVFLECVQDMDHENMFWYRQDPGLGLRLIYFSYDVKMKEKGDIPEGYSVSREKKERFSLILESASTNQTSMYLCASSYPPRGGLRDTQYFGPGTRLTVL.

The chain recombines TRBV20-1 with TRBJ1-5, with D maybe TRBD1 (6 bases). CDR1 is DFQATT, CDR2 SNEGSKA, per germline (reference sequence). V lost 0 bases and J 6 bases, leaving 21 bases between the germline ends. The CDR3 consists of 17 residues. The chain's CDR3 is CSARDRGGSWQRQPQHF. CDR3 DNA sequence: TGCAGTGCTAGAGATAGAGGGGGGAGTTGGCAACGTCAGCCCCAGCATTTT.

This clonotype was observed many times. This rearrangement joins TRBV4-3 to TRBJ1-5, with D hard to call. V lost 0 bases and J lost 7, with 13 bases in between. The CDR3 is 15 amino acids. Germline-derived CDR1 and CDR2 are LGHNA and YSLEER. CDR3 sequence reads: CASSQDRAHRQPQHF. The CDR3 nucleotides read TGCGCCAGCAGCCAAGATAGGGCCCATAGGCAGCCCCAGCATTTT.

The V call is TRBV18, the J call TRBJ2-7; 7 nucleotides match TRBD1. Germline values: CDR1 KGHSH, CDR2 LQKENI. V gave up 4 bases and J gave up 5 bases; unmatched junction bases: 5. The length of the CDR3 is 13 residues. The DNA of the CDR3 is TGTGCCAGCTCACAGGGGGCCGAAAACGAGCAGTACTTC. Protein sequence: CASSQGAENEQYF.

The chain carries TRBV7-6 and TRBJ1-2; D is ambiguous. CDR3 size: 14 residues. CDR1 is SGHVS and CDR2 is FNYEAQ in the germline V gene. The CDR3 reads CVSSLARSGYGYTF. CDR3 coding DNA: TGTGTTAGCAGCTTAGCGCGGTCTGGCTATGGCTACACCTTC.

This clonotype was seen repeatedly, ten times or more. Written as DNA, the CDR3 is TGTGCCAGCAGCGGTTCGTTTAGCGGGACGAATGAGCAGTTCTTC. This codes for CASSGSFSGTNEQFF. This rearrangement joins TRBV7-2 to TRBJ2-1, with TRBD2 identical over 8 bases. This CDR3 has 15 amino acids. CDR1 is SGHTA, CDR2 FQGNSA, per germline. J was trimmed by 7 bases and V by 5 bases; bases with no gene match: 10.

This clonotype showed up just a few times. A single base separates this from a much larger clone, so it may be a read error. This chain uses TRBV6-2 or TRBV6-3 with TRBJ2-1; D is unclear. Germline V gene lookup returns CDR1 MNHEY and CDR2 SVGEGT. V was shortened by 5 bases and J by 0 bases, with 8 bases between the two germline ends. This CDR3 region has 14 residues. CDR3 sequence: CASSNRFSYNEQFF. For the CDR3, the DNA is TGTGCCAGCAGTAACCGGTTCTCCTACAATGAGCAGTTCTTC.

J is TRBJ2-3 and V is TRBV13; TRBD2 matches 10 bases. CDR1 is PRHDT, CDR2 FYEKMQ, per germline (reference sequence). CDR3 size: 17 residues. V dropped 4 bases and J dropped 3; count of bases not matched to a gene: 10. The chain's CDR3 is CASSSPQAGGKTDTQYF. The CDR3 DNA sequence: TGTGCCAGCAGCTCCCCTCAAGCGGGAGGGAAGACAGATACGCAGTATTTT.

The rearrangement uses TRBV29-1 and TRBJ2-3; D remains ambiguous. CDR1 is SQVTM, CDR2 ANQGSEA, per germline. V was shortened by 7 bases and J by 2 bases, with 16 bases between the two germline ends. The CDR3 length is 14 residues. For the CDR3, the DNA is TGCAGCGCCAAGGGTCGGAGATACACAGATACGCAGTATTTT. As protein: CSAKGRRYTDTQYF.

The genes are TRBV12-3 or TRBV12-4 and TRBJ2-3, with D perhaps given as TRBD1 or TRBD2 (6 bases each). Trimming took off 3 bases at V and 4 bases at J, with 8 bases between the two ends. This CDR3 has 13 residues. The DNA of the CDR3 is TGTGCCAGCAGTTTGGGGGGCCCAGATACGCAGTATTTT. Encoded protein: CASSLGGPDTQYF.